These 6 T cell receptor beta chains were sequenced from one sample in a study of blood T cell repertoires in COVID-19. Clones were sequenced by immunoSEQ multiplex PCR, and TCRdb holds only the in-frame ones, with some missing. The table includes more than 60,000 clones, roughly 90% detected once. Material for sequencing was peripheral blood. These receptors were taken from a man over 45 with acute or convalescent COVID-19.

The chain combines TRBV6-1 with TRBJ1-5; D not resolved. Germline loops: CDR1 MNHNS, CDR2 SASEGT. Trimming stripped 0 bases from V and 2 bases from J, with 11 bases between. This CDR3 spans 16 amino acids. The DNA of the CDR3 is TGTGCCAGCAGTGAAGCTTGGGAGCAGCGCAATCAGCCCCAGCATTTT. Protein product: CASSEAWEQRNQPQHF.

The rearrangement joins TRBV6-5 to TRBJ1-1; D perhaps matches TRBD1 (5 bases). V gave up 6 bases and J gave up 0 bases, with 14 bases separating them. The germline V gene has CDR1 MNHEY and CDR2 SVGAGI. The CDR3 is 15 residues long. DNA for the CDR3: TGTGCCAGCAGACGAGACAGCCAGTTGAACACTGAAGCTTTCTTT. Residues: CASRRDSQLNTEAFF.

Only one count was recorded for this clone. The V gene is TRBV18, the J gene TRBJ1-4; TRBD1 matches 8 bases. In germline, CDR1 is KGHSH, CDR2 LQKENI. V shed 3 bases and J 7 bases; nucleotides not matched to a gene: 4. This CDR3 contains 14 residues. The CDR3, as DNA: TGTGCCAGCTCACCCAGGGGGCGTCCTGAAAAACTGTTTTTT. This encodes CASSPRGRPEKLFF.

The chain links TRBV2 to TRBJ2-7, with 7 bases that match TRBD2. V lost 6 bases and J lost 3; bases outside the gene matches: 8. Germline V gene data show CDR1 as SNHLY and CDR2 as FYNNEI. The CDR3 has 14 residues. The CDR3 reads CASRGSAGYYEQYF. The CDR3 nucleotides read TGTGCCAGCAGGGGGTCAGCGGGGTACTACGAGCAGTACTTC.

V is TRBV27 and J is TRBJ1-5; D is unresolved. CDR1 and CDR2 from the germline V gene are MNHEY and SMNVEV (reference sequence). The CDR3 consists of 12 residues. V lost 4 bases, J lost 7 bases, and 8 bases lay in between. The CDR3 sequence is CASSWRGQPQHF. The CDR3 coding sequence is TGTGCCAGCAGTTGGAGAGGCCAGCCCCAGCATTTT.

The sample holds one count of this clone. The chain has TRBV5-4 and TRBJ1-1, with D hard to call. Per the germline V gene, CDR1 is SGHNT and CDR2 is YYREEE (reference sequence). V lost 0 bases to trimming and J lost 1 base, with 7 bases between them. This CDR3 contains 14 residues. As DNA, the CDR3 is TGTGCCAGCAGCTTGGATCCAGGGAACACTGAAGCTTTCTTT. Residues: CASSLDPGNTEAFF.